This TCR beta chain emerged from a study of Graves' ophthalmopathy and Graves' hyperthyroidism. Whole-study results and caveats: In blood appeared most of the expanded thyroid clonotypes whose frequency exceeded 0.001.

Looked up from germline, CDR1 is MNHEY and CDR2 is SVGEGT. Trimming pared 2 bases from V and 2 bases from J, leaving 21 bases between. The CDR3 runs 18 residues. Amplification of the TCR beta CDR3 regions used RNA transcripts (as template). A first-round RT-PCR used HTBI primers, followed by a second-round multiplex PCR. TCRdb processed the multiplex PCR reads anew with MiXCR; each CDR3 protein has one entry. The table records roughly 610,000 distinct CDR3 sequences, approximately 21% of them present only once. In the case of this clonotype: The antigen remains unidentified.

Pregnant or lactating patients and those with other autoimmune diseases or uncontrolled infections were excluded. Material: peripheral blood. The source of this sequence is a woman under 30 with stable Graves' hyperthyroidism. Some clones in this sample may be carry-over from other donors' samples. The chain uses TRBV6-2 or TRBV6-3 and TRBJ2-5; D is tentatively TRBD1 or TRBD2 (5 bases each). In nucleotides, the CDR3 is TGTGCCAGCAGTTACCCAACGGAGACAGTATGGGGGCAAGAGACCCAGTACTTC. Its translation: CASSYPTETVWGQETQYF.